Following are 30 T cell receptor beta chains from one sample sequenced in a study of cytomegalovirus exposure and HLA in healthy donors. 60 Vbeta and 13 Jbeta primers were used in PCR. The data were produced by immunoSEQ multiplex PCR, yet TCRdb's version contains in-frame clones alone and is incomplete. Found here are 150,000 to 200,000 clones, 80% of them singletons; the top ten hold roughly 4.7%. The sequencing input was PBMCs. The receptors shown here come from a man aged 25 to 40 in good health and CMV-seronegative.

This chain uses TRBV28 with TRBJ1-2; 8 bases line up with TRBD1. CDR3 length: 14 amino acids. The trim removed 6 bases at V and 2 bases at J, leaving 5 bases unmatched. Germline V gives CDR1 MDHEN, CDR2 SYDVKM. The CDR3 coding sequence is TGTGCCAGCAGCGATCGACAGGGGAACTATGGCTACACCTTC. This encodes CASSDRQGNYGYTF.

This clone has only one observation. V usage is TRBV9 and J usage is TRBJ1-5, with D possibly matching TRBD1 (5 bases). This CDR3 has 15 residues. Deletions cut 4 bases from V and 4 bases from J, with 15 bases between. The germline V gene encodes CDR1 SGDLS and CDR2 YYNGEE. CDR3: CASSTTGHINQPQHF. CDR3 DNA sequence: TGTGCCAGCAGCACCACAGGACACATAAATCAGCCCCAGCATTTT.

This clone appeared once. The chain couples TRBV2 to TRBJ1-3; D is unresolved. Trimming took off 1 base at V and 2 bases at J, with 6 bases between the two ends. The CDR3 spans 14 residues. Germline CDR1 is SNHLY and CDR2 is FYNNEI. In nucleotides, the CDR3 is TGTGCCAGCAGTGAAGGGGCAGCTGGAAACACCATATATTTT. Translated, it gives CASSEGAAGNTIYF.

The chain links TRBV9 to TRBJ2-1; 8 bases match TRBD2. The length of the CDR3 is 17 residues. The V gene's germline CDR1 is SGDLS and CDR2 YYNGEE. The V segment lost 2 bases and the J segment 7 bases; nucleotides outside the gene matches: 14. The DNA for the CDR3 is TGTGCCAGCAGCGTCCTACCCGGGACTAGTCATTCAAATGAGCAGTTCTTC. Translation: CASSVLPGTSHSNEQFF.

V usage is TRBV30 and J usage is TRBJ2-5, with D unclear. CDR3 length: 16 amino acids. Germline V gene sequence: CDR1 GTSNPN, CDR2 SVGIG (reference sequence). Trimming cost V 0 bases and J 4 bases, with 18 bases left between them. CDR3 DNA sequence: TGTGCCTGGAGTGTTGGTAGCCGGTTTTACGGAGAGACCCAGTACTTC. Amino acid sequence: CAWSVGSRFYGETQYF. The whole variable domain, remainder taken from reference TRBV30 and TRBJ2-5, is SQTIHQWPATLVQPVGSPLSLECTVEGTSNPNLYWYRQAAGRGLQLLFYSVGIGQISSEVPQNLSASRPQDRQFILSSKKLLLSDSGFYLCAWSVGSRFYGETQYFGPGTRLLVL.

The genes are TRBV7-8 and TRBJ2-7; 9 bases are a match to TRBD2. The CDR3 covers 17 residues. The germline CDR1 and CDR2 sequences are SGHVS and FQNEAQ. Losses at the gene ends were 5 bases for V and 6 bases for J; bases not matched to a gene: 17. CDR3 residues: CASSPLRGGGTSFEQYF. As DNA, the CDR3 is TGTGCCAGCAGCCCCCTCCGGGGCGGCGGGACTAGCTTCGAGCAGTACTTC.

This rearrangement joins TRBV5-1 to TRBJ1-1, with D hard to call. Germline values: CDR1 SGHRS, CDR2 YFSETQ. This CDR3 comprises 13 residues. Trimming removed 4 bases at V and 1 base at J, with 8 bases between. CDR3 DNA: TGCGCCAGCAGCCGAGTTGGGAACACTGAAGCTTTCTTT. This gives the protein CASSRVGNTEAFF.

CDR3: CASRGTGDHEKLFF. DNA for the CDR3: TGTGCCAGCAGGGGGACAGGGGACCATGAAAAACTGTTTTTT. V gene TRBV28 combines with J gene TRBJ1-4; 10 bases are a match to TRBD1. Germline values: CDR1 MDHEN, CDR2 SYDVKM. The CDR3 is 14 residues long. V dropped 6 bases and J dropped 6; count of bases not matched to a gene: 4.

This clone was recorded a few times. The rearrangement uses TRBV6-1 and TRBJ1-1; 7 nucleotides line up with TRBD1. The J segment lost 12 bases and the V segment lost 4 bases, leaving 14 bases of the junction unmatched. Germline V gene lookup returns CDR1 MNHNS and CDR2 SASEGT. This CDR3 region has 14 residues. CDR3 loop: CASSASTGVWETFF. The CDR3 DNA reads as TGTGCCAGCAGTGCCTCAACAGGGGTATGGGAGACTTTCTTT.

This clone was recorded a few times. The chain employs TRBV6-4 and TRBJ1-1; D is undetermined. Germline lookup yields CDR1 MRHNA and CDR2 SNTAGT. V lost 6 bases and J 1 base, leaving 18 bases between the germline ends. CDR3 length: 16 amino acids. CDR3 region: CASRMVLRQPNTEAFF. CDR3 DNA: TGTGCCAGCAGGATGGTCTTGAGGCAGCCGAACACTGAAGCTTTCTTT.

The CDR3 is CATSRQDIPYEQYF. The DNA of the CDR3 is TGTGCCACCAGCAGACAGGACATTCCCTACGAGCAGTACTTC. The genes are TRBV15 and TRBJ2-7, with a weak D call TRBD1 (5 bases). Germline CDR1 reads LNHNV; CDR2 reads YYDKDF (reference sequence). V was trimmed by 2 bases and J by 2 bases, leaving 10 bases between them. The CDR3 extends over 14 amino acids. The full variable domain, in which reference TRBV15 and TRBJ2-7 provide the parts outside the CDR3, is DAMVIQNPRYQVTQFGKPVTLSCSQTLNHNVMYWYQQKSSQAPKLLFHYYDKDFNNEADTPDNFQSRRPNTSFCFLDIRSPGLGDTAMYLCATSRQDIPYEQYFGPGTRLTVT.

CDR3 amino acids: CASSLALEQFF. CDR3 sequence (DNA): TGTGCCAGCAGCCTAGCACTCGAGCAGTTCTTC. The chain carries TRBV4-2 and TRBJ2-1, with D unclear. The CDR3 is 11 amino acids. Trimming cost V 4 bases and J 10 bases, with 8 bases left between them. Germline V gene sequence: CDR1 LGHNA, CDR2 YNFKEQ.

This sequence joins TRBV13 and TRBJ1-2; perhaps TRBD1 as D (6 bases). Per the germline V gene, CDR1 is PRHDT and CDR2 is FYEKMQ (reference sequence). Trimming shortened V by 5 bases and J by 4 bases, and 14 bases separated the two germline ends. This CDR3 has 14 residues. CDR3 amino acids: CASSGTGIGYGYTF. The CDR3 DNA reads TGTGCCAGCAGCGGTACAGGGATCGGCTATGGCTACACCTTC.

This sequence joins TRBV10-3 and TRBJ2-1, with 7 bases aligning to TRBD1. With V trimmed by 6 bases and J by 5 bases, 1 base remained unmatched. The germline V gene has CDR1 ENHRY and CDR2 SYGVKD. The CDR3 totals 12 residues. The CDR3 nucleotides are TGTGCCATCAGGGGGACAGACAATGAGCAGTTCTTC. It translates to CAIRGTDNEQFF.

A few counts support this clone. The chain uses TRBV6-5 and TRBJ2-3, with D maybe TRBD2 (6 bases). Germline V gives CDR1 MNHEY, CDR2 SVGAGI. The V end lost 0 bases, the J end lost 5 bases, and 12 bases lay between the germline ends. CDR3 length: 15 residues. The CDR3 is CASSYSLAGGDTQYF. DNA of the CDR3: TGTGCCAGCAGTTACTCGCTAGCCGGGGGAGATACGCAGTATTTT.

This clone was detected only a few times. This sequence joins TRBV19 and TRBJ1-4; TRBD1 is a possible D gene (5 bases). Germline values: CDR1 LNHDA, CDR2 SQIVND (reference sequence). This CDR3 is built from 15 residues. The germline V and J ends were trimmed by 7 bases and 8 bases, with 20 bases remaining between them. The CDR3 nucleotides read TGTGCCAGTACCCAGAGGTGGCAGGGAGGCGAAAAACTGTTTTTT. Protein: CASTQRWQGGEKLFF.

This chain links TRBV6-5 with TRBJ2-7; D gene uncertain. Germline V gene sequence: CDR1 MNHEY, CDR2 SVGAGI. Trimming removed 6 bases from V and 5 bases from J, with 14 bases in between. The CDR3 has 13 amino acids. The CDR3 DNA follows: TGTGCCAGCAGCCGCTCCCTATCTGACGAGCAGTACTTC. It translates to CASSRSLSDEQYF.

The chain recombines TRBV7-6 with TRBJ1-1; TRBD1 matches 12 bases. The V gene end was trimmed by 5 bases and the J gene end by 3 bases; junction bases not matched to a gene: 13. CDR1 SGHVS and CDR2 FNYEAQ come from the germline V gene. This CDR3 region has 18 residues. The DNA of the CDR3 is TGTGCCAGCAGCGTAAGACCGGGACAGGGGGCCCAAGACACTGAAGCTTTCTTT. Amino acids: CASSVRPGQGAQDTEAFF.

J is TRBJ2-7 and V is TRBV5-1; D call uncertain. Germline loops: CDR1 SGHRS, CDR2 YFSETQ. The CDR3 has 12 residues. Deletions cut 0 bases from V and 8 bases from J, with 9 bases between. The CDR3 DNA follows: TGCGCCAGCAGCTTGGGGCCCCTCCAGCAGTACTTC. The encoded protein is CASSLGPLQQYF.

The chain combines TRBV19 with TRBJ1-3; D is unresolved. Per the germline V gene, CDR1 is LNHDA and CDR2 is SQIVND (reference sequence). Between the trimmed V and J ends, which lost 8 bases and 4 bases, there was a span of 21 bases. There are 16 residues in the CDR3. The CDR3 DNA reads as TGTGCCAGTCGTGTTCATCTGGGAGGTTTCGGAAACACCATATATTTT. Protein sequence: CASRVHLGGFGNTIYF.

The J gene is TRBJ1-2, the V gene TRBV10-3, with 7 bases aligning to TRBD1. The length of the CDR3 is 13 residues. The germline gives CDR1 ENHRY, CDR2 SYGVKD. Trimming at V came to 9 bases and at J to 3 bases, leaving 7 bases not matched to a gene. In DNA form, the CDR3 reads TGTGCCATTTTTAACAGGGGAGACTATGGCTACACCTTC. As protein: CAIFNRGDYGYTF.

The chain employs TRBV4-1 and TRBJ2-2; possibly TRBD2 for D (5 bases). CDR1 is MGHRA, CDR2 YSYEKL, per germline. Trimming took 4 bases from V and 0 from J, leaving 12 bases between them. There are 16 residues in the CDR3. The CDR3 region has the DNA TGCGCCAGCAGCCTACTAGGTCTAGCGAACACCGGGGAGCTGTTTTTT. Its protein is CASSLLGLANTGELFF.

The CDR3 is CASRLTAVSHTNEQFF. As DNA, the CDR3 is TGTGCCAGCAGGCTTACCGCAGTATCCCACACGAATGAGCAGTTCTTC. The chain has TRBV28 and TRBJ2-1; unclear D gene. The germline V gene has CDR1 MDHEN and CDR2 SYDVKM. The CDR3 runs 16 residues. V was trimmed by 6 bases and J by 7 bases, leaving 22 bases between them.

The chain has TRBV9 and TRBJ1-3, with D perhaps matching TRBD1 (5 bases). The CDR3 has 16 amino acids. V lost 6 bases and J 0 bases, leaving 16 bases between the germline ends. Per the germline V gene, CDR1 is SGDLS and CDR2 is YYNGEE. CDR3: CASTLGGTSSGNTIYF. The CDR3 nucleotides read TGTGCCAGCACCCTCGGGGGGACGAGCTCTGGAAACACCATATATTTT.

The genes are TRBV9 and TRBJ2-1; D unresolved. Germline CDR1 and CDR2: SGDLS and YYNGEE. The CDR3 contains 12 residues. The V and J ends lost 2 bases and 5 bases respectively, with 5 bases between them. The CDR3 coding sequence is TGTGCCAGCAGCGTCCAGGACAATGAGCAGTTCTTC. This translates into CASSVQDNEQFF.

The chain links TRBV28 to TRBJ1-1; D is uncertain. Per germline, CDR1 MDHEN and CDR2 SYDVKM. The V gene lost 10 bases and the J gene lost 1 base, with 16 bases spanning the gap. The CDR3 spans 14 residues. The CDR3: CATQLREPNTEAFF. DNA for the CDR3: TGTGCCACCCAACTACGGGAACCGAACACTGAAGCTTTCTTT.

The rearrangement uses TRBV28 and TRBJ1-1; unclear D gene. There are 13 residues in the CDR3. Looked up from germline, CDR1 is MDHEN and CDR2 is SYDVKM. Trimming left V 8 bases short and J 10 bases short, with 20 bases between. CDR3: CASRPGGSGGAFF. CDR3 DNA: TGTGCCAGCCGACCCGGAGGGTCAGGTGGAGCTTTCTTT.

This clone was picked up a small number of times. The V call is TRBV5-1, the J call TRBJ1-1; D is uncertain. CDR3 length equals 14 residues. In germline, CDR1 is SGHRS, CDR2 YFSETQ. V was cut by 2 bases and J by 3 bases, with 11 bases left in between. CDR3 sequence reads: CASSLVGADTEAFF. DNA of the CDR3: TGCGCCAGCAGCTTAGTAGGTGCGGACACTGAAGCTTTCTTT.

The genes are TRBV5-1 and TRBJ2-5; 10 bases line up with TRBD2. Trimming took 2 bases from V and 5 from J; bases not matched to a gene: 12. Germline-derived CDR1 and CDR2 are SGHRS and YFSETQ. The CDR3 extends over 17 amino acids. This CDR3 is CASSLTGAGGPGETQYF. As DNA, the CDR3 is TGCGCCAGCAGCTTAACTGGAGCGGGAGGGCCGGGGGAGACCCAGTACTTC.

V usage is TRBV5-4 and J usage is TRBJ2-2; the D gene is possibly TRBD2 (5 bases). The V end was cut by 2 bases, the J end by 1 base, with 6 bases between. Germline CDR1 is SGHNT and CDR2 is YYREEE (reference sequence). CDR3 length equals 14 residues. The CDR3 DNA reads TGTGCCAGCAGCTTCGAGGGGAACACCGGGGAGCTGTTTTTT. Translation gives CASSFEGNTGELFF.